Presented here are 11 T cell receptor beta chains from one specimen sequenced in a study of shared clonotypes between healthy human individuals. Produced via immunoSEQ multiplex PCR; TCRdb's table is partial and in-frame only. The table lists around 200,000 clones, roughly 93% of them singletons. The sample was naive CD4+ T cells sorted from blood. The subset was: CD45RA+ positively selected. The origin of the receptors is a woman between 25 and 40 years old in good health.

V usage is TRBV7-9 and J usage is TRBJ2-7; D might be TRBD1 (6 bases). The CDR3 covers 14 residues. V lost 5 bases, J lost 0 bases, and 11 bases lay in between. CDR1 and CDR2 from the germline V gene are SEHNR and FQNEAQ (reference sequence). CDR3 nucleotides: TGTGCCAGCAGCGGACGCAGGGGCTCCTACGAGCAGTACTTC. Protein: CASSGRRGSYEQYF.

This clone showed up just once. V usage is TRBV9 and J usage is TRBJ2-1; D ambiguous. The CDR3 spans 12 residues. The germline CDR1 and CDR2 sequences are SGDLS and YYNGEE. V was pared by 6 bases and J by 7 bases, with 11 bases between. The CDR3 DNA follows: TGTGCCAGCAATTTAGGCGGAAATGAGCAGTTCTTC. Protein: CASNLGGNEQFF. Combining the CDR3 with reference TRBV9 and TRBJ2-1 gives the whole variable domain DSGVTQTPKHLITATGQRVTLRCSPRSGDLSVYWYQQSLDQGLQFLIQYYNGEERAKGNILERFSAQQFPDLHSELNLSSLELGDSALYFCASNLGGNEQFFGPGTRLTVL.

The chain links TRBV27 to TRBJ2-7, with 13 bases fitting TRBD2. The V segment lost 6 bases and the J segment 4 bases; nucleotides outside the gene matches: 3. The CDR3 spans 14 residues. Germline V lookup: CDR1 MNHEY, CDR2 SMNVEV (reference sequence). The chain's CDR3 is CASRGLAGSYEQYF. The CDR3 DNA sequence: TGTGCCAGCAGGGGACTAGCGGGATCTTACGAGCAGTACTTC.

The CDR3 DNA is TGTGCCAGCAGCTTAGAGGAGTTCTCTGGGGCCAACGTCCTGACTTTC. Translating it yields CASSLEEFSGANVLTF. The chain couples TRBV13 to TRBJ2-6, with unresolved D. The V end lost 1 base, the J end lost 0 bases, and 7 bases lay between the germline ends. The CDR3 consists of 16 residues. The germline V gene has CDR1 PRHDT and CDR2 FYEKMQ (reference sequence). Based on the CDR3 plus reference TRBV13 and TRBJ2-6, the full variable domain is AAGVIQSPRHLIKEKRETATLKCYPIPRHDTVYWYQQGPGQDPQFLISFYEKMQSDKGSIPDRFSAQQFSDYHSELNMSSLELGDSALYFCASSLEEFSGANVLTFGAGSRLTVL.

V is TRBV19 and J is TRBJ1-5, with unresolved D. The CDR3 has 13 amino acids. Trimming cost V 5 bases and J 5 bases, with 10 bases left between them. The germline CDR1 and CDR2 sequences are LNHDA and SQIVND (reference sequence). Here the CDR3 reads CASSGQRDQPQHF. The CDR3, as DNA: TGTGCCAGTAGTGGGCAGAGAGATCAGCCCCAGCATTTT.

The CDR3 reads CASSLYAGSTDTQYF. CDR3 nucleotide sequence: TGTGCCAGCAGCTTATATGCGGGGAGCACAGATACGCAGTATTTT. V is TRBV7-2 and J is TRBJ2-3; TRBD2 might be the D (6 bases). V shed 2 bases and J shed 0 bases, with 9 bases lying between them. Germline values: CDR1 SGHTA, CDR2 FQGNSA. The CDR3 sequence is 15 residues long. Variable domain in full (rest from reference TRBV7-2 and TRBJ2-3): GAGVSQSPSNKVTEKGKDVELRCDPISGHTALYWYRQSLGQGLEFLIYFQGNSAPDKSGLPSDRFSAERTGGSVSTLTIQRTQQEDSAVYLCASSLYAGSTDTQYFGPGTRLTVL.

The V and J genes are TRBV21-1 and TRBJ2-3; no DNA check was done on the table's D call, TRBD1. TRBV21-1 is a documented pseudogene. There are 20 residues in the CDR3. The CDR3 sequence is CASSKAPLTGSGPNTDTQYF. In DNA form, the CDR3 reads TGTGCCAGCAGCAAAGCGCCCTTGACAGGGTCAGGCCCAAACACAGATACGCAGTATTTT.

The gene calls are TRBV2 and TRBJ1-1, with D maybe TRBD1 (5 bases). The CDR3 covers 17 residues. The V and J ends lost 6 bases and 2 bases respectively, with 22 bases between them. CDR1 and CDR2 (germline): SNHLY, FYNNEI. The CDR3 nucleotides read TGTGCCAGCAGCCTAGGGGCGTCCAGAGCCTCTAACACTGAAGCTTTCTTT. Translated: CASSLGASRASNTEAFF.

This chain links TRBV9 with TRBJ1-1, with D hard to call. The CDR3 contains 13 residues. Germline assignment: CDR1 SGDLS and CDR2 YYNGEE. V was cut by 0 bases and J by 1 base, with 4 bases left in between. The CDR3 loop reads CASSVGWNTEAFF. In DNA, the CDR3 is TGTGCCAGCAGCGTAGGCTGGAACACTGAAGCTTTCTTT.

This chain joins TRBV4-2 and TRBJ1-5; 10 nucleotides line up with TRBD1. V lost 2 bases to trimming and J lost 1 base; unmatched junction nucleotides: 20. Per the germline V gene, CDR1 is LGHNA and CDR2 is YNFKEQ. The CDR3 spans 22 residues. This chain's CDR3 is CASSQSSGQGPWGVGSNQPQHF. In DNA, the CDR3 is TGTGCCAGCAGCCAAAGTTCGGGACAGGGGCCATGGGGAGTGGGGAGCAATCAGCCCCAGCATTTT.

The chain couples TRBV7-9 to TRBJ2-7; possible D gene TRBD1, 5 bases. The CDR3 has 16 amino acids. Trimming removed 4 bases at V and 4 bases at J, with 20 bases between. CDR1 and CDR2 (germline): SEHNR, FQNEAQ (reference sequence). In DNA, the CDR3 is TGTGCCAGCAGCTCAACCTCCGGACACAAGGTTTACGAGCAGTACTTC. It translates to CASSSTSGHKVYEQYF.